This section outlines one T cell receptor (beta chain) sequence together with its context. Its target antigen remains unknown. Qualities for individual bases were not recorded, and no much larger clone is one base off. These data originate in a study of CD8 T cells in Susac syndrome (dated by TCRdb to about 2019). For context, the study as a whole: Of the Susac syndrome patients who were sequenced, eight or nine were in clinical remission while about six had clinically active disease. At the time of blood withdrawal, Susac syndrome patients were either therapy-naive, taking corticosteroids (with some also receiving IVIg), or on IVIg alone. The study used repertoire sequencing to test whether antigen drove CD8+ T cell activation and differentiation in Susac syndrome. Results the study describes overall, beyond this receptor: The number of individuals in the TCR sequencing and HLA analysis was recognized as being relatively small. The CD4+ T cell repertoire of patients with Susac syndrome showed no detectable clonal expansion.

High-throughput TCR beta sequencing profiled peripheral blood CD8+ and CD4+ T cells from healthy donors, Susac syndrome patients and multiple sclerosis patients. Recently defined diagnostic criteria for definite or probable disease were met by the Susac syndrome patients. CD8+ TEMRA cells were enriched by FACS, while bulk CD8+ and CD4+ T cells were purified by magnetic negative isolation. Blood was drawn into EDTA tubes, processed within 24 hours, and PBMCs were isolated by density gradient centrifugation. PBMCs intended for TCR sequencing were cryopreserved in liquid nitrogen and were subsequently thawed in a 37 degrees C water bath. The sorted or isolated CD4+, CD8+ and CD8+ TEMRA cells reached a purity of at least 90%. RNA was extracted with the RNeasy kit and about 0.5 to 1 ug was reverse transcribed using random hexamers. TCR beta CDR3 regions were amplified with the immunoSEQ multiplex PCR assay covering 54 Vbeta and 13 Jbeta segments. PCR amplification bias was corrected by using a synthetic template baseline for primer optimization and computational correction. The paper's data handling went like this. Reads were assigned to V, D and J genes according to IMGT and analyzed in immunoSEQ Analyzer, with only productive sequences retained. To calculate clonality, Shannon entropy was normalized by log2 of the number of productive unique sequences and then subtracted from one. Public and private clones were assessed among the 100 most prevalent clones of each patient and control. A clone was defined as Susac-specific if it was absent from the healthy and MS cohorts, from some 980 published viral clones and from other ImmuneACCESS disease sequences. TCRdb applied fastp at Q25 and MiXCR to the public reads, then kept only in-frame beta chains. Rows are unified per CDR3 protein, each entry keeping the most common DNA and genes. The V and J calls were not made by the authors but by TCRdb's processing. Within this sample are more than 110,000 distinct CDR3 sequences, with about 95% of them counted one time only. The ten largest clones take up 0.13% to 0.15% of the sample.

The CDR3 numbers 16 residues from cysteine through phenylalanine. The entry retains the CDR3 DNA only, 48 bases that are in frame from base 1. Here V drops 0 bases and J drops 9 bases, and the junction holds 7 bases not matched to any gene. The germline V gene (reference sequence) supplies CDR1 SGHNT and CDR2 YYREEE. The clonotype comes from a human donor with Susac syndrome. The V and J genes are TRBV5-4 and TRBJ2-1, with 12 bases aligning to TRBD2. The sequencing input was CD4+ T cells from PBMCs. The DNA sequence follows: TGTGCCAGCAGCTTGGATGGAGGACTAGCGGGGATTGAGCAGTTCTTC. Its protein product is CASSLDGGLAGIEQFF.